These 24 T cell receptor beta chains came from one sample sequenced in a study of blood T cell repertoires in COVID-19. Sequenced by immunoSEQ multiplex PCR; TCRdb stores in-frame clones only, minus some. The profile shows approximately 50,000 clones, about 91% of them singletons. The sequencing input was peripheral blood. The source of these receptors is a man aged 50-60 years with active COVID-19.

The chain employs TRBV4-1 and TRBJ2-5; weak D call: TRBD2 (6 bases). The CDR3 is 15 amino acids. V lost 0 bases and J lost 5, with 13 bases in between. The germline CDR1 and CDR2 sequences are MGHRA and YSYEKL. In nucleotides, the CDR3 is TGCGCCAGCAGCCAAGATAGGAGGGCAGGGGAGACCCAGTACTTC. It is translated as CASSQDRRAGETQYF.

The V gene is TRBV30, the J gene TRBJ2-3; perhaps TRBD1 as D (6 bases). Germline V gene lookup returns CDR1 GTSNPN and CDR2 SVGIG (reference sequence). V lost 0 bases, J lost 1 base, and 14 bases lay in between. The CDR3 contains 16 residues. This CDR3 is CAWSVSGVSRTDTQYF. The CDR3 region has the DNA TGTGCCTGGAGTGTATCAGGGGTCTCTCGCACAGATACGCAGTATTTT.

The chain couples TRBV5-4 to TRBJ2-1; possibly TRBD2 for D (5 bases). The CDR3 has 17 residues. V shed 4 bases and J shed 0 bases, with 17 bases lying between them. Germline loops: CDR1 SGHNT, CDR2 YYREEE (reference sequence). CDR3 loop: CASSLFGVNPSYNEQFF. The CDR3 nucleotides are TGTGCCAGCAGCCTCTTCGGGGTAAACCCCTCCTACAATGAGCAGTTCTTC. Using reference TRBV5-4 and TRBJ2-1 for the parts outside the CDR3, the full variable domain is ETGVTQSPTHLIKTRGQQVTLRCSSQSGHNTVSWYQQALGQGPQFIFQYYREEENGRGNFPPRFSGLQFPNYSSELNVNALELDDSALYLCASSLFGVNPSYNEQFFGPGTRLTVL.

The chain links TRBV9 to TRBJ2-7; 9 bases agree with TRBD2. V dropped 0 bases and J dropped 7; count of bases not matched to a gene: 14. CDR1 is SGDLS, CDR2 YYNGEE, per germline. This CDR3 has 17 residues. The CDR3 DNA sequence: TGTGCCAGCAGCGTAGGGGGCGGGACTAGCCCTCGGGGAGAGCAGTACTTC. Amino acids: CASSVGGGTSPRGEQYF.

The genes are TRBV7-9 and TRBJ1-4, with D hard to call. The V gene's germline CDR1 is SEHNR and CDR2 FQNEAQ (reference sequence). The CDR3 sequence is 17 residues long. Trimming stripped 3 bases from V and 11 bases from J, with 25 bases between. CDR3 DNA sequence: TGTGCCAGCAGCTTTATCCCTCGACCACGGACTTCCCCGAAACTGTTTTTT. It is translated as CASSFIPRPRTSPKLFF.

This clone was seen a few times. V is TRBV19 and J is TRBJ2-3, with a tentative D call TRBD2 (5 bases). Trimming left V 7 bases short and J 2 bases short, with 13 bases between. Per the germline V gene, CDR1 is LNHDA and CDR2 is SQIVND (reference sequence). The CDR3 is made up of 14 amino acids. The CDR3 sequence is CASKAPGDTDTQYF. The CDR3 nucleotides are TGTGCCAGTAAGGCCCCCGGGGACACAGATACGCAGTATTTT. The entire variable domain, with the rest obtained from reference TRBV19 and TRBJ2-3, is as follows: DGGITQSPKYLFRKEGQNVTLSCEQNLNHDAMYWYRQDPGQGLRLIYYSQIVNDFQKGDIAEGYSVSREKKESFPLTVTSAQKNPTAFYLCASKAPGDTDTQYFGPGTRLTVL.

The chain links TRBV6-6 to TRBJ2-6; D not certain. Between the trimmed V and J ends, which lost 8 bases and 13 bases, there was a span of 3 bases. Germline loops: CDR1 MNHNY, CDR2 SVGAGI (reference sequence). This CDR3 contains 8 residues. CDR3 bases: TGTGCCAGCTCAGTCCTGACTTTC. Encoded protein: CASSVLTF.

The CDR3 DNA reads as TGTGCCAGCACGGAGGGAAGCTCTGGAAACACCATATATTTT. Its translation is CASTEGSSGNTIYF. V usage is TRBV6-5 and J usage is TRBJ1-3; no clear D. Trimming left V 7 bases short and J 0 bases short, with 10 bases between. CDR3 length: 14 amino acids. CDR1 is MNHEY, CDR2 SVGAGI, per germline.

The CDR3 nucleotides read TGTGCCAGCAGCTTTAGGGGTGATGAGCAGTTCTTC. Translating it yields CASSFRGDEQFF. This chain links TRBV11-1 with TRBJ2-1; D perhaps matches TRBD1 (5 bases). The germline V gene has CDR1 SGHAT and CDR2 FQDESV (reference sequence). V was trimmed by 3 bases and J by 8 bases, leaving 8 bases between them. The CDR3 sequence is 12 residues long. Together with reference TRBV11-1 and TRBJ2-1, the CDR3 gives the full variable domain: EAEVAQSPRYKITEKSQAVAFWCDPISGHATLYWYRQILGQGPELLVQFQDESVVDDSQLPKDRFSAERLKGVDSTLKIQPAELGDSAMYLCASSFRGDEQFFGPGTRLTVL.

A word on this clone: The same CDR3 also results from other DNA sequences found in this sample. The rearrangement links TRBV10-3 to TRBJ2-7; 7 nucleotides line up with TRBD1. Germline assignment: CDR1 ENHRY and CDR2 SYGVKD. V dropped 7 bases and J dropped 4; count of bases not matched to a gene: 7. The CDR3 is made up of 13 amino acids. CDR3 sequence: CAITHGTAYEQYF. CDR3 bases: TGTGCCATCACCCATGGGACAGCTTACGAGCAGTACTTC.

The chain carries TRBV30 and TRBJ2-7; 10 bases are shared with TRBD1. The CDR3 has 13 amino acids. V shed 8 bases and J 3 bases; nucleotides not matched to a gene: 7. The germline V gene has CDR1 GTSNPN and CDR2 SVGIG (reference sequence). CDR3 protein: CAATGTGDYEQYF. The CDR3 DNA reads TGTGCCGCAACAGGGACAGGGGACTACGAGCAGTACTTC.

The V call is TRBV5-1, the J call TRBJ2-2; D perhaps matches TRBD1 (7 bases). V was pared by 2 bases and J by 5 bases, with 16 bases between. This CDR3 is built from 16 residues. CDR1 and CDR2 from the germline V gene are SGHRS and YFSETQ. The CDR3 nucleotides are TGCGCCAGCAGCTTACAGGGGTCGGGGGCGACCGGGGAGCTGTTTTTT. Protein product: CASSLQGSGATGELFF. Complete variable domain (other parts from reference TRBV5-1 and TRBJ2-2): KAGVTQTPRYLIKTRGQQVTLSCSPISGHRSVSWYQQTPGQGLQFLFEYFSETQRNKGNFPGRFSGRQFSNSRSEMNVSTLELGDSALYLCASSLQGSGATGELFFGEGSRLTVL.

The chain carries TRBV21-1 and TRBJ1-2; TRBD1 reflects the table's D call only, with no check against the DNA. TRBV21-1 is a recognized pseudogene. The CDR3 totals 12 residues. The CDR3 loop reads CAVWGRVVGYTF. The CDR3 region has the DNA TGTGCCGTTTGGGGCAGGGTGGTAGGCTACACCTTC.

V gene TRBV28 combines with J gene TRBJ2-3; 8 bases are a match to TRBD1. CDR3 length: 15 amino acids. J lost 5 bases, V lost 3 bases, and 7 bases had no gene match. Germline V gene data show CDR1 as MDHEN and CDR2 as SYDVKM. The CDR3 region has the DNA TGTGCCAGCAGTTTTCAGGGGGCGGGTGGAGATACGCAGTATTTT. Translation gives CASSFQGAGGDTQYF.

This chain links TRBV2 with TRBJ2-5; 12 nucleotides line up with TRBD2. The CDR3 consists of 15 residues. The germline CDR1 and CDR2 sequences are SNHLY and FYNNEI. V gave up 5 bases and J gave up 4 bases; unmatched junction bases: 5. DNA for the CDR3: TGTGCCAGCAGTCCTAGCGGGAGGGCCAGAGAGACCCAGTACTTC. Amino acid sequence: CASSPSGRARETQYF.

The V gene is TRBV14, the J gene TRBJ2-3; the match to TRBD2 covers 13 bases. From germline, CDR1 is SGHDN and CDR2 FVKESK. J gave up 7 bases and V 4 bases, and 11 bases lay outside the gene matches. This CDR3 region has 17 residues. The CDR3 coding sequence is TGTGCCAGCAGCCGCGGACTAGCGGGGGCTATCACGAATACGCAGTATTTT. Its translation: CASSRGLAGAITNTQYF.

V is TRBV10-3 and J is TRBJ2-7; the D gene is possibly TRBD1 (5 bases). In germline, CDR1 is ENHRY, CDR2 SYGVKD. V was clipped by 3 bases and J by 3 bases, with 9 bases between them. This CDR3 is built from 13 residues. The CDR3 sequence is CAISERQFYEQYF. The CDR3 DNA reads TGTGCCATCAGTGAACGACAGTTCTACGAGCAGTACTTC.

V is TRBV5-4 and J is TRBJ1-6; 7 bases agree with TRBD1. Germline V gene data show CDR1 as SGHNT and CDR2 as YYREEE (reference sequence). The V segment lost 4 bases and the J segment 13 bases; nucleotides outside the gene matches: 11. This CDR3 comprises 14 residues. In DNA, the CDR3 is TGTGCCAGCAGCACGGACAGGACTCTTACTCCCCTCCACTTT. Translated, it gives CASSTDRTLTPLHF.

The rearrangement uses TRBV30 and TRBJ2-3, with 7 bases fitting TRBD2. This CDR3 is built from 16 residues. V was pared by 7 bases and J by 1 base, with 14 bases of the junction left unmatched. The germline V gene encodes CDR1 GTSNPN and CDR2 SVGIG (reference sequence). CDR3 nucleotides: TGTGCCTCTAAATTGGGCGGGAGAAGAGGCACAGATACGCAGTATTTT. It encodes CASKLGGRRGTDTQYF.

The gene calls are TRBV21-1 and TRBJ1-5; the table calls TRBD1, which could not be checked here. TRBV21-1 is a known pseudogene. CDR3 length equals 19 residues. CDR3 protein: CASSKALRTGGERNQPQHF. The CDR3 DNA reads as TGTGCCAGCAGCAAAGCGCTTCGGACAGGGGGCGAGAGGAATCAGCCCCAGCATTTT.

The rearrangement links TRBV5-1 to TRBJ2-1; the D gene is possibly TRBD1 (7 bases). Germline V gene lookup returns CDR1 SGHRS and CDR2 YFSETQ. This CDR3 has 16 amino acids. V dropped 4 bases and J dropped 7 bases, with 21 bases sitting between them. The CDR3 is CASSQGGGGGWNEQFF. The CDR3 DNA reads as TGCGCCAGCAGCCAGGGAGGAGGGGGCGGATGGAATGAGCAGTTCTTC.

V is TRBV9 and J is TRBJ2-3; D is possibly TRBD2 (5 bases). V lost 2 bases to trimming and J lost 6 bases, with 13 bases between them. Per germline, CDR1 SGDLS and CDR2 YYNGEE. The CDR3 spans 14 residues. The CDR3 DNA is TGTGCCAGCAGCGTTTCCTCCTCGGGGGATACGCAGTATTTT. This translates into CASSVSSSGDTQYF.

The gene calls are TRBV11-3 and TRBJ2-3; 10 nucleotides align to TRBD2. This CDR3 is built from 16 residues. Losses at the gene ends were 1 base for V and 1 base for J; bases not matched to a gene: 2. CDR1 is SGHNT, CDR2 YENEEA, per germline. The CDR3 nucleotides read TGTGCCAGCAGCTTAGGCGGGACTAGCGGCACAGATACGCAGTATTTT. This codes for CASSLGGTSGTDTQYF.

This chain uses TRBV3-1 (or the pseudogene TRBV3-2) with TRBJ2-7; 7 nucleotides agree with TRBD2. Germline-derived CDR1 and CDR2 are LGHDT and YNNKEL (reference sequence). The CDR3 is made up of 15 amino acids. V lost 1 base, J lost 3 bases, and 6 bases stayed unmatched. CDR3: CASSQALGGSYEQYF. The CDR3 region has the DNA TGTGCCAGCAGCCAAGCCCTCGGGGGGAGCTACGAGCAGTACTTC.